A selection of T cell receptor beta chains follows, all from one sample in a study of cytomegalovirus exposure and HLA in healthy donors. The assay was immunoSEQ multiplex PCR, and TCRdb's table has in-frame clones only and misses some. The sample lists about 220,000 clones, approximately 88% seen once, with about an eighth in the top ten. Sequencing input: PBMCs. The receptors stem from a woman in her 30s in good health and CMV-seropositive. Each CDR3 is given with its conserved first and last residue. The D gene is left open where the match is weak. Where a row states a size, it is once, few, many or the class of an expanded clone; other rows omit it.

CDR3 DNA,CDR3 protein,V gene,D gene,clone size,J gene,CDR3 length
TGTGCCAGCAGCTTAGTAGGGGACTCCTACGAGCAGTACTTC,CASSLVGDSYEQYF,TRBV7-2,NA,NA,TRBJ2-7,14
TGTGCCAGCAGTCCCCTAGCGGGAGGGCCTGCCGGGGAGCTGTTTTTT,CASSPLAGGPAGELFF,TRBV27,TRBD2,many,TRBJ2-2,16
TGTGCCAGCAGCCCTGGGTGGGGGGCCCTCTACGAGCAGTACTTC,CASSPGWGALYEQYF,TRBV5-6,NA,NA,TRBJ2-7,15
TGTGCCAGCAGTGAAGCCGGGGTAAGGCACGAGCAGTACTTC,CASSEAGVRHEQYF,TRBV2,NA,few,TRBJ2-7,14
TGTGCCAGCGGATTTGACAGCTACGAGCAGTACTTC,CASGFDSYEQYF,TRBV7-9,NA,NA,TRBJ2-7,12
TGTGCCAGCAGTTTAGGGACTAGCGGGAGGGGGGGTGAGCAGTTCTTC,CASSLGTSGRGGEQFF,TRBV27,TRBD2,NA,TRBJ2-1,16
TGTGCCAGCAGTTTAGGGAGCTCCTACAATGAGCAGTTCTTC,CASSLGSSYNEQFF,TRBV27,NA,NA,TRBJ2-1,14
TGCGCCAGCAGCCAAGGAGTGGGTCGGTTCAACACTGAAGCTTTCTTT,CASSQGVGRFNTEAFF,TRBV4-1,NA,NA,TRBJ1-1,16
TGTGCCTGGAGTCAGCTGAACACTGAAGCTTTCTTT,CAWSQLNTEAFF,TRBV30,NA,NA,TRBJ1-1,12
TGTGCCAGCAGCTTGGGGACAGATTATGGCTACACCTTC,CASSLGTDYGYTF,TRBV5-4,NA,NA,TRBJ1-2,13